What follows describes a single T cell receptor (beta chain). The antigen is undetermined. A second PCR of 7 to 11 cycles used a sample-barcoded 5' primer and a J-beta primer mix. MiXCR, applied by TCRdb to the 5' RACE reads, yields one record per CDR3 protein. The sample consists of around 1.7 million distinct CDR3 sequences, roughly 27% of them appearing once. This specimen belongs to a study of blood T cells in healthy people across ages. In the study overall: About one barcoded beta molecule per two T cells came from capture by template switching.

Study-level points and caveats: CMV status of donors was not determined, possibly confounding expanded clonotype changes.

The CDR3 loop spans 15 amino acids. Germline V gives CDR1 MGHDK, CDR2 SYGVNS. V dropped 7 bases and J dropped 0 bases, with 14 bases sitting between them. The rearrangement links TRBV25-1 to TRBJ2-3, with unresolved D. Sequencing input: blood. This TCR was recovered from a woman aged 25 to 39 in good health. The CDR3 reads CASTLGAASTDTQYF. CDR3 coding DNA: TGTGCCAGCACACTCGGCGCCGCTAGCACAGATACGCAGTATTTT.